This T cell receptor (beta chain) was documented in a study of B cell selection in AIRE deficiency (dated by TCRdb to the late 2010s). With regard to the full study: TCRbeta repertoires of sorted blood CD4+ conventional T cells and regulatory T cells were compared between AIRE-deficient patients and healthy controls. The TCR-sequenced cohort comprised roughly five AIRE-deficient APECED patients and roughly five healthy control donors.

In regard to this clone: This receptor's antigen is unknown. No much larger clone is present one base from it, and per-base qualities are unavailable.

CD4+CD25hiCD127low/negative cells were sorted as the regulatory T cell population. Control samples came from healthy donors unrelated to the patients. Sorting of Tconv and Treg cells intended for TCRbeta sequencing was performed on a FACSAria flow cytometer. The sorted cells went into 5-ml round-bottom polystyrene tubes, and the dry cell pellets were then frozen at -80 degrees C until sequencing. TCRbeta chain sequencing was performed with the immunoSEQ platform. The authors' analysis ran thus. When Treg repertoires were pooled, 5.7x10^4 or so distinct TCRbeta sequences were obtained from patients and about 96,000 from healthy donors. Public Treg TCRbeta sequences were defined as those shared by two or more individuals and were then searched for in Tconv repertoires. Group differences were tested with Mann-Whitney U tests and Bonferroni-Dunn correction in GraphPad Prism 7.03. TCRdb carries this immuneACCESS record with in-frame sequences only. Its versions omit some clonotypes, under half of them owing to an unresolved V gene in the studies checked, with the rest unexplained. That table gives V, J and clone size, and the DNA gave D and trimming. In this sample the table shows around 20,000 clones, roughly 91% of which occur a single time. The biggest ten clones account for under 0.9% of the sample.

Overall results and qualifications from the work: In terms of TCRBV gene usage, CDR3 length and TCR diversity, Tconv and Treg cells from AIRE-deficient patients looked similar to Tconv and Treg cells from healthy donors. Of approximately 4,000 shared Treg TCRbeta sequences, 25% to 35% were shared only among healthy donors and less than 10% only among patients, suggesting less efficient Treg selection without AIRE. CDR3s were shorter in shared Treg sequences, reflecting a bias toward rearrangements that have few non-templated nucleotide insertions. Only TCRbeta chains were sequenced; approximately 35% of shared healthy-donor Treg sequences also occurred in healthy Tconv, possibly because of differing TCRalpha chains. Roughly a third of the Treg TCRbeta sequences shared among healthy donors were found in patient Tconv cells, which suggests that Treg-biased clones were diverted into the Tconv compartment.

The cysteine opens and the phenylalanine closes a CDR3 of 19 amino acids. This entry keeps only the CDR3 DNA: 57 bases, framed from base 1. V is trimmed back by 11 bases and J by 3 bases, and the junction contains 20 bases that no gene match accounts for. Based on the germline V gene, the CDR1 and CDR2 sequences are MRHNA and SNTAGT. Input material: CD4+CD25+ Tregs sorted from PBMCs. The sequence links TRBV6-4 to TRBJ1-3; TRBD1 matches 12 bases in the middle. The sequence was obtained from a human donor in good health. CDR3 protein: CAGRDSSGTGGAYGNTIYF. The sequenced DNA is TGTGCCGGACGGGACAGTTCGGGGACAGGGGGCGCCTATGGAAACACCATATATTTT.